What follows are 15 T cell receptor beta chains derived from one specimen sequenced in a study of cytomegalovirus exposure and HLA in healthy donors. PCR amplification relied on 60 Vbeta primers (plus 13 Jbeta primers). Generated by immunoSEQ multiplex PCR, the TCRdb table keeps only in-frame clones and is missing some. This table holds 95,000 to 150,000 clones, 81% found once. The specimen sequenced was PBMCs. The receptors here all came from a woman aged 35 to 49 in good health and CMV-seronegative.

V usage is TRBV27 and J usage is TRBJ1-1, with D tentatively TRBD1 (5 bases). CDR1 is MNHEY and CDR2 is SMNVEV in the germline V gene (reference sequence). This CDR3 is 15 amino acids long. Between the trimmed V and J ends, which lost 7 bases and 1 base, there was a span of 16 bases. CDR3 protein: CASKGLGAGNTEAFF. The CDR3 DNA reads TGTGCCAGCAAGGGGTTGGGTGCAGGGAACACTGAAGCTTTCTTT.

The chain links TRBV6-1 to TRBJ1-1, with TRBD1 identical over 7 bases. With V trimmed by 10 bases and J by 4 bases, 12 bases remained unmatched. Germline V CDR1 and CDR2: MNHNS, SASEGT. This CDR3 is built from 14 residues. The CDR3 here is CATRGGQSFTEAFF. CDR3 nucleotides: TGTGCCACCCGGGGGGGACAGTCGTTCACTGAAGCTTTCTTT.

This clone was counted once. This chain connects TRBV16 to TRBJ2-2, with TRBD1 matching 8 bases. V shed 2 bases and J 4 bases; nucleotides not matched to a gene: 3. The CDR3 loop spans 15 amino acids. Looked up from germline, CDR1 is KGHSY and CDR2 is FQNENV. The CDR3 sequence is CASSQQGAPTGELFF. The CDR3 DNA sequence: TGTGCCAGCAGCCAACAGGGGGCGCCCACCGGGGAGCTGTTTTTT.

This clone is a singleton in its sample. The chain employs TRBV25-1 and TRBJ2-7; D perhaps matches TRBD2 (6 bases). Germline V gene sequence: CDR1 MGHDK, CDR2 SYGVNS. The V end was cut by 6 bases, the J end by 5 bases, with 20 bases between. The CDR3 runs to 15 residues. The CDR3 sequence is CASRVRGRDIHEQYF. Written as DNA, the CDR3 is TGTGCCAGCAGGGTCCGGGGGAGAGATATCCACGAGCAGTACTTC.

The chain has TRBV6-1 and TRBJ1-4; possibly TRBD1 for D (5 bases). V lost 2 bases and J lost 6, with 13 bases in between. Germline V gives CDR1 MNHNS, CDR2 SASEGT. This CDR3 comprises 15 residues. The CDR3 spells CASSEWDFRDEKLFF. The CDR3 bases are TGTGCCAGCAGTGAATGGGACTTTCGGGATGAAAAACTGTTTTTT.

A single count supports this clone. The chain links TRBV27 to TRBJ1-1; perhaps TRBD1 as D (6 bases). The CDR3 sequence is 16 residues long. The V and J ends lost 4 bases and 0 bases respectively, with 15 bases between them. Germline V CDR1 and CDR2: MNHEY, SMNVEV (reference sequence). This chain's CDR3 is CASSSQRGAMNTEAFF. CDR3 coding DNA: TGTGCCAGCAGTTCCCAGCGGGGGGCGATGAACACTGAAGCTTTCTTT.

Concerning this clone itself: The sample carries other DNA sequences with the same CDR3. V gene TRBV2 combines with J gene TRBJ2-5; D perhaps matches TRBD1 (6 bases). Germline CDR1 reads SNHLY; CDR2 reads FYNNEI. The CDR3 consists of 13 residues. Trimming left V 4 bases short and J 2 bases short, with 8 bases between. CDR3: CASSVDRQETQYF. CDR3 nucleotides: TGTGCCAGCAGTGTTGACAGGCAAGAGACCCAGTACTTC.

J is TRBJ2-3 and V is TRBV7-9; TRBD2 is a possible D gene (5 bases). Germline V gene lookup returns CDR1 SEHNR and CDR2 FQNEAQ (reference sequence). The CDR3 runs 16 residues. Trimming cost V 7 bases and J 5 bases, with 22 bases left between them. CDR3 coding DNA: TGTGCCAGCATTCGGGGTCTTAGCAGCCCGATAGATACGCAGTATTTT. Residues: CASIRGLSSPIDTQYF.

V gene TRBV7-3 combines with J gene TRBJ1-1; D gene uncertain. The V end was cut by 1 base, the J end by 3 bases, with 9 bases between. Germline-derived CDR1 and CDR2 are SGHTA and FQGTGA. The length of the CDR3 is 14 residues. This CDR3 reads CASSLMAGYTEAFF. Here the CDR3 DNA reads TGTGCCAGCAGCTTAATGGCGGGCTACACTGAAGCTTTCTTT. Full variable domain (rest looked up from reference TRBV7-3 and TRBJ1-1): GAGVSQTPSNKVTEKGKYVELRCDPISGHTALYWYRQSLGQGPEFLIYFQGTGAADDSGLPNDRFFAVRPEGSVSTLKIQRTERGDSAVYLCASSLMAGYTEAFFGQGTRLTVV.

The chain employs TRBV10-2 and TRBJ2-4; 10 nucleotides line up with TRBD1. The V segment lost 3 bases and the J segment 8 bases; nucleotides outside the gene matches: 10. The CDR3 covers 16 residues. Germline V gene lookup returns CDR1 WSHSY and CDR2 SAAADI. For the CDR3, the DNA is TGCGCCAGCAGTGACCCAAATAGGGACAGGGGTGACATTCAGTACTTC. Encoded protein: CASSDPNRDRGDIQYF.

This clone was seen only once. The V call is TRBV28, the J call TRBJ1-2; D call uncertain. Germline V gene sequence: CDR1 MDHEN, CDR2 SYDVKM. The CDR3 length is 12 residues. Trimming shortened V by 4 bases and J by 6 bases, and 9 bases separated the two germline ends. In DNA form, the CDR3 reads TGTGCCAGCAGTTATTCAGGAAATGGCTACACCTTC. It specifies CASSYSGNGYTF.

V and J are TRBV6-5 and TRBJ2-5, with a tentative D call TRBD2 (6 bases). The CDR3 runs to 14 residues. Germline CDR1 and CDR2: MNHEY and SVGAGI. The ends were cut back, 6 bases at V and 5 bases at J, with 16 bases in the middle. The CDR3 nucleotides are TGTGCCAGCAGCCCCCTGCCTGGGGGGGAGACCCAGTACTTC. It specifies CASSPLPGGETQYF.

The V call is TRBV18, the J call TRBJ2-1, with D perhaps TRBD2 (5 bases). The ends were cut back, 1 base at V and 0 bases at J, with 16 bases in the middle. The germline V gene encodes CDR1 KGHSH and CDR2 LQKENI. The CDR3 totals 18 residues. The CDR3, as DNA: TGTGCCAGCTCACCACTGGACTGGTCGAGTGGCTCCTACAATGAGCAGTTCTTC. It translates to CASSPLDWSSGSYNEQFF.

The CDR3 DNA sequence: TGTGCCAGCAGCTTAGGGGGCGTGGTCACTGAAGCTTTCTTT. It is translated as CASSLGGVVTEAFF. The V and J genes are TRBV11-1 and TRBJ1-1, with TRBD1 as a possible D gene (5 bases). V gave up 1 base and J gave up 4 bases, with 10 bases separating them. Germline CDR1 is SGHAT and CDR2 is FQDESV (reference sequence). The CDR3 covers 14 residues.

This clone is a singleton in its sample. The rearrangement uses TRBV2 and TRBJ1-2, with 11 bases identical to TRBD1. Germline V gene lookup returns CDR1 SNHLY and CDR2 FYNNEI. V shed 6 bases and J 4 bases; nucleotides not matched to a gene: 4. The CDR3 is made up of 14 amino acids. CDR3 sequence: CASRRTGGIYGYTF. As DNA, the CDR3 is TGTGCCAGCAGACGGACAGGGGGCATCTATGGCTACACCTTC.